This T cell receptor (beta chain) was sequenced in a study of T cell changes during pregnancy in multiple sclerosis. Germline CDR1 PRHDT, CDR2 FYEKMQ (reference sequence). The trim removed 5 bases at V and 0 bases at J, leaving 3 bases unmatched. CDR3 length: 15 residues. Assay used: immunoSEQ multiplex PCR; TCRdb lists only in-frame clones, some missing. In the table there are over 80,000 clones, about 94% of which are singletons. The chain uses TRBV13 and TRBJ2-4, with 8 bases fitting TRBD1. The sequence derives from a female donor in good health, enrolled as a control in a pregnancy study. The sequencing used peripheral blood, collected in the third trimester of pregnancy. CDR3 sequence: CASSGQGLAKNIQYF. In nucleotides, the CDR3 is TGTGCCAGCAGCGGACAGGGACTAGCCAAAAACATTCAGTACTTC.